Presented here are 4 T cell receptor beta chains from one specimen sequenced in a study of blood T cells in healthy people across ages (dated by TCRdb to the mid-2010s). The library relied on 5' RACE. The sequencing machine was an Illumina HiSeq 2500. The second PCR ran for roughly 7 to 12 cycles and used a J-beta primer mix along with a sample-barcoded 5' primer. TCRdb reanalyzed the raw reads on its own, using fastp at Q25 for trimming and MiXCR for clone calling, and kept in-frame beta chains. Every distinct CDR3 protein forms one entry, paired with its most common genes and DNA. The sample table shows some 1.6 million distinct CDR3 sequences, and approximately 32% are seen once. 11% of the sample goes to the ten largest clones. Sequencing was done on a sample of blood. These receptors were taken from a woman aged 30 to 39 in good health.

This sequence joins TRBV27 and TRBJ2-7; the D call may be TRBD1 or TRBD2 (5 bases each). Per the germline V gene, CDR1 is MNHEY and CDR2 is SMNVEV (reference sequence). V was cut by 4 bases and J by 5 bases, with 21 bases left in between. The CDR3 spans 16 residues. DNA of the CDR3: TGTGCCAGCAGTTGGGTCGGGACCTCCATACGGGACGAGCAGTACTTC. Its protein product is CASSWVGTSIRDEQYF.

This chain connects TRBV15 to TRBJ2-1, with 8 bases matching TRBD2. CDR3 length: 18 amino acids. Germline V CDR1 and CDR2: LNHNV, YYDKDF (reference sequence). V lost 3 bases, J lost 5 bases, and 15 bases stayed unmatched. The CDR3 spells CATSRSPNTLAEHNEQFF. The CDR3 DNA sequence: TGTGCCACCAGCAGGTCACCGAACACACTAGCGGAGCACAATGAGCAGTTCTTC.

The genes are TRBV12-3 or TRBV12-4 and TRBJ1-6; tentatively, D is TRBD1 (5 bases). The CDR3 contains 15 residues. V was trimmed by 5 bases and J by 6 bases, leaving 14 bases between them. The CDR3: CASSLESGGNSPLHF. The CDR3 DNA follows: TGTGCCAGCAGTCTGGAGTCCGGGGGTAATTCACCCCTCCACTTT.

V is TRBV6-1 and J is TRBJ1-5; no definite D call. This CDR3 is 12 amino acids long. Trimming took off 6 bases at V and 11 bases at J, with 14 bases between the two ends. Per germline, CDR1 MNHNS and CDR2 SASEGT. The CDR3 sequence is CASRTAGIAQHF. In DNA form, the CDR3 reads TGTGCCAGCAGGACCGCGGGAATCGCCCAGCATTTT.